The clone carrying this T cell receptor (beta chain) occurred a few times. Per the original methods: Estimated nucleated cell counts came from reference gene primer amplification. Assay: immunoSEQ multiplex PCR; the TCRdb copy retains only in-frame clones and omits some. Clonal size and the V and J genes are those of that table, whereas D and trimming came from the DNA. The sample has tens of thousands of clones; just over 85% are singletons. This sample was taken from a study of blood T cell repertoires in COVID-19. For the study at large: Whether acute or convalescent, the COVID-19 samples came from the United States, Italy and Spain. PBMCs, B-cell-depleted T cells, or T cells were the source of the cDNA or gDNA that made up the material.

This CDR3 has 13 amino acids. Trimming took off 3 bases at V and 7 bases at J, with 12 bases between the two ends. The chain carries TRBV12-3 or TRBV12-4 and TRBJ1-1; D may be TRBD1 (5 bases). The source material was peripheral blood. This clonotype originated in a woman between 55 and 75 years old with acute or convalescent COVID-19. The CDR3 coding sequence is TGTGCCAGCAGTTTGCGGGGGAATGGTGAAGCTTTCTTT. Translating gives CASSLRGNGEAFF.